Listed below are T cell receptor beta chains from one sample, sequenced in a study of cytomegalovirus exposure and HLA in healthy donors. The method was immunoSEQ multiplex PCR; TCRdb's version includes in-frame clones alone and lacks a portion of them. The sample has tens of thousands of clones, approximately 81% seen once. The sample was PBMCs. These receptors were obtained from a woman aged 45-60 years in good health and CMV-seropositive. CDR3s include the opening cysteine and the closing phenylalanine or tryptophan. D genes are given only for firm matches. Rows give clone size only sometimes, using once, few, many, or a class for an expanded clone.

TRBV4-2,TRBD2,.,TRBJ2-1,CASSQEPGGSYNEQFF,TGTGCCAGCAGCCAAGAGCCCGGCGGGAGTTACAATGAGCAGTTCTTC
TRBV29-1,TRBD2,.,TRBJ2-1,CSASGTSGRKGRNEQFF,TGCAGCGCCTCCGGGACTAGCGGGAGGAAGGGGCGGAATGAGCAGTTCTTC
TRBV7-9,TRBD2,.,TRBJ2-5,CASSLYAGLAEQETQYF,TGTGCCAGCAGCTTATATGCCGGACTAGCGGAACAAGAGACCCAGTACTTC
TRBV5-1,.,.,TRBJ1-2,CASSPREAGRSGYTF,TGCGCCAGCAGCCCCCGGGAGGCAGGAAGGTCTGGCTACACCTTC
TRBV19,TRBD1,.,TRBJ1-1,CASSGQTNTEAFF,TGTGCCAGCTCGGGACAGACGAACACTGAAGCTTTCTTT
TRBV11-3,.,.,TRBJ2-1,CASSLDLVTSQFF,TGTGCCAGCAGCTTAGACCTAGTTACTTCTCAGTTCTTC
TRBV27,.,.,TRBJ1-1,CASSLLLDSEAFF,TGTGCCAGCAGTTTATTGCTCGACAGTGAAGCTTTCTTT
TRBV6-6,TRBD1,.,TRBJ2-1,CASSTGTGGNNEQFF,TGTGCCAGCAGTACCGGGACAGGGGGAAACAATGAGCAGTTCTTC
TRBV19,.,.,TRBJ2-7,CASSPRGSLSYEQYF,TGTGCCAGTAGCCCTCGAGGGAGTCTCTCCTACGAGCAGTACTTC
TRBV15,.,.,TRBJ2-2,CATSRDWAGPGRNTGELFF,TGTGCCACCAGCAGAGATTGGGCGGGACCAGGACGGAACACCGGGGAGCTGTTTTTT
TRBV9,TRBD1,.,TRBJ2-7,CASSVGSLRGQYTYEQYF,TGTGCCAGCAGCGTAGGGTCTCTTAGGGGACAGTACACCTACGAGCAGTACTTC
TRBV5-6,.,.,TRBJ1-2,CASSSRSVARSYTF,TGTGCCAGCAGCTCCCGATCCGTGGCGCGGAGCTACACCTTC
TRBV4-1,.,.,TRBJ1-1,CASSESGTEAFF,TGCGCCAGCAGCGAGTCGGGTACTGAAGCTTTCTTT
TRBV6-5,.,few,TRBJ2-5,CASSYGRGTQYF,TGTGCCAGCAGTTATGGAAGAGGGACCCAGTACTTC
TRBV19,.,.,TRBJ2-2,CASSSGLTGELFF,TGTGCCAGTAGCTCAGGACTTACCGGGGAGCTGTTTTTT
TRBV27,.,.,TRBJ1-1,CASSLLGAANTEAFF,TGTGCCAGCAGTTTATTAGGGGCGGCGAACACTGAAGCTTTCTTT
TRBV7-2,TRBD2,.,TRBJ2-1,CASTTLGTSRWPLYNGQFF,TGTGCCAGCACCACCTTAGGGACTAGCAGATGGCCGCTCTACAATGGGCAGTTCTTC
TRBV6-1,TRBD2,once,TRBJ2-5,CASSGESGRSFQETQYF,TGTGCCAGCAGTGGGGAAAGCGGGAGGTCCTTCCAAGAGACCCAGTACTTC
TRBV6-1,TRBD1,.,TRBJ2-1,CASRGTGSYNEQFF,TGTGCCAGCAGAGGGACAGGGAGCTACAATGAGCAGTTCTTC
TRBV11-2,TRBD1,.,TRBJ1-5,CASSRGQHNQPQHF,TGTGCCAGCAGCCGGGGACAGCACAATCAGCCCCAGCATTTT
TRBV11-2,.,.,TRBJ1-1,CASSLGLAEAFF,TGTGCCAGCAGCTTAGGACTAGCTGAAGCTTTCTTT
TRBV6-5,.,.,TRBJ2-1,CASSYSKAGDEQFF,TGTGCCAGCAGTTACTCGAAGGCCGGGGATGAGCAGTTCTTC
TRBV6-5,.,.,TRBJ2-2,CASSYFSGSSPGELFF,TGTGCCAGCAGTTACTTCTCGGGATCCTCTCCCGGGGAGCTGTTTTTT
TRBV29-1,TRBD1,.,TRBJ2-1,CSVSYRGKRVNNEQFF,TGCAGCGTCTCGTACAGGGGGAAAAGGGTAAACAATGAGCAGTTCTTC
TRBV6-5,.,few,TRBJ1-2,CASSYSGGGYTF,TGTGCCAGCAGTTACTCGGGCGGGGGCTACACCTTC
TRBV4-2,.,.,TRBJ2-6,CASSHGRLQPSGANVLTF,TGTGCCAGCAGCCATGGGAGGTTACAACCCTCTGGGGCCAACGTCCTGACTTTC
TRBV11-3,.,.,TRBJ2-1,CASSFQGMVDEQFF,TGTGCCAGCAGCTTCCAGGGGATGGTCGATGAGCAGTTCTTC
TRBV6-6,.,.,TRBJ2-5,CASSYSGVGNQETQYF,TGTGCCAGCAGTTATTCGGGGGTCGGCAATCAAGAGACCCAGTACTTC
TRBV14,TRBD1,.,TRBJ1-2,CASSLTGGAGGYTF,TGTGCCAGCAGCCTCACAGGGGGCGCGGGGGGCTACACCTTC
TRBV30,TRBD1,.,TRBJ1-1,CAWSTQGARNTEAFF,TGTGCCTGGAGTACTCAGGGGGCGAGGAACACTGAAGCTTTCTTT
TRBV4-2,.,.,TRBJ2-3,CASSQTGHSSTDTQYF,TGTGCCAGCAGCCAAACGGGACACTCTAGCACAGATACGCAGTATTTT
TRBV11-2,.,.,TRBJ2-7,CASSLVPLGREAYEQYF,TGTGCCAGCAGCTTAGTTCCCCTTGGGCGGGAAGCCTACGAGCAGTACTTC